This T cell receptor beta chain was captured in a study of T cell repertoires in cytomegalovirus infection. Across the whole study: CMV epitopes that were recently identified and HLA-C-restricted were used alongside well-studied HLA-B-restricted ones. Study-level points and caveats: Cumulated frequencies of public TCR beta families served to identify carriers of CMV plus the relevant HLA.

TCRdb used MiXCR to reprocess the reads, holding one entry per CDR3 protein. The repertoire holds some 500,000 distinct CDR3 sequences, with 35% to 50% as singletons. There are a few counts of this clonotype. As yet, its antigen is unknown. CDR1 and CDR2 (germline): MNHNY, SVGAGI (reference sequence). The CDR3 spans 14 residues. V lost 5 bases, J lost 6 bases, and 14 bases lay in between. This receptor was identified in a human donor in good health (CMV status not recorded). Some clones in this sample may be carry-over from other donors' samples. The sequenced sample was cultured PBMCs, obtained from culture after CMV antigen stimulation. V and J are TRBV6-6 and TRBJ1-5; TRBD1 is a possible D gene (5 bases). CDR3 sequence: CASSELDSRQPQHF. CDR3 bases: TGTGCCAGCAGTGAACTCGACAGCCGTCAGCCCCAGCATTTT.